Below are 18 T cell receptor beta chains sequenced from a single sample in a study of OX40 agonist ivuxolimab in advanced cancers. The repertoire was sequenced with immunoSEQ multiplex PCR; TCRdb's copy has only in-frame clones and lacks some. The repertoire has roughly 24,000 clones, nearly 85% of them found once; the top ten carry about 8.9%. Sequenced material: CD4+ or CD8+ T cells sorted from blood, taken in a trial of the OX40 agonist ivuxolimab. Every receptor here comes from an adult with an advanced solid tumor such as melanoma, head and neck, liver or kidney cancer.

This clone was observed a handful of times. V usage is TRBV5-6 and J usage is TRBJ1-1; 7 nucleotides align to TRBD1. The V gene's germline CDR1 is SGHDT and CDR2 YYEEEE. CDR3 length: 14 residues. The junction had 4 bases not matched to a gene; V was cut back by 0 bases and J by 5 bases. The CDR3 sequence is CASSLEAGGTEAFF. The CDR3 bases are TGTGCCAGCAGCTTGGAGGCAGGGGGGACTGAAGCTTTCTTT.

The rearrangement joins TRBV12-5 to TRBJ2-3; possible D gene TRBD1, 5 bases. In germline, CDR1 is LGHNT, CDR2 FRNRAP. The CDR3 runs to 16 residues. The V end was cut by 6 bases, the J end by 0 bases, with 16 bases between. The CDR3 DNA follows: TGTGCTAGTGGCTCCAAGACAGAGGCTAGCACAGATACGCAGTATTTT. It encodes CASGSKTEASTDTQYF.

V is TRBV19 and J is TRBJ1-5, with 10 bases matching TRBD1. The CDR3 is made up of 14 amino acids. The trim removed 6 bases at V and 4 bases at J, leaving 3 bases unmatched. CDR1 and CDR2 from the germline V gene are LNHDA and SQIVND (reference sequence). This chain's CDR3 is CASRRQGANQPQHF. The CDR3, as DNA: TGTGCCAGTAGGAGACAGGGGGCGAATCAGCCCCAGCATTTT. The whole variable domain, filled in from reference TRBV19 and TRBJ1-5, reads DGGITQSPKYLFRKEGQNVTLSCEQNLNHDAMYWYRQDPGQGLRLIYYSQIVNDFQKGDIAEGYSVSREKKESFPLTVTSAQKNPTAFYLCASRRQGANQPQHFGDGTRLSIL.

To note about this clone: The junction differs from germline at one of its ends, possibly a read error. The chain has TRBV2 and TRBJ1-2; D possibly corresponds to TRBD1 (6 bases). Germline CDR1 is SNHLY and CDR2 is FYNNEI. CDR3 length equals 12 residues. DNA of the CDR3: TGCTACAAGGGGGGCGGGACCTATGGCTACACCTTC. It specifies CYKGGGTYGYTF.

The V call is TRBV7-9, the J call TRBJ2-3; 9 nucleotides match TRBD1. From germline, CDR1 is SEHNR and CDR2 FQNEAQ (reference sequence). J was trimmed by 1 base and V by 6 bases; bases with no gene match: 2. The CDR3 sequence is 14 residues long. The CDR3 region is CASSDRGGTDTQYF. CDR3 coding DNA: TGTGCCAGCAGTGACAGGGGGGGCACAGATACGCAGTATTTT.

CDR3 protein: CASSDSTGDTGELFF. The CDR3 DNA reads as TGTGCCAGCAGTGACTCGACAGGGGACACCGGGGAGCTGTTTTTT. This chain uses TRBV6-4 with TRBJ2-2, with 8 bases that match TRBD1. The CDR3 consists of 15 residues. V lost 0 bases to trimming and J lost 3 bases; unmatched junction nucleotides: 0. Germline V lookup: CDR1 MRHNA, CDR2 SNTAGT.

The chain employs TRBV7-2 and TRBJ1-6, with D possibly TRBD1 on 5 matching bases. This CDR3 is built from 14 residues. The ends were cut back, 4 bases at V and 10 bases at J, with 14 bases in the middle. Germline V gene data show CDR1 as SGHTA and CDR2 as FQGNSA. The CDR3 region is CASSWGQGASPLHF. The CDR3, as DNA: TGTGCCAGCAGCTGGGGTCAGGGAGCGTCACCCCTCCACTTT.

In its sample, this clone was seen a few times. The rearrangement links TRBV7-9 to TRBJ1-6, with a weak D call TRBD1 (6 bases). The CDR3 contains 14 residues. CDR1 and CDR2 (germline): SEHNR, FQNEAQ (reference sequence). V shed 2 bases and J shed 10 bases, with 12 bases lying between them. The chain's CDR3 is CASSLIGGGSPLHF. The CDR3 coding sequence is TGTGCCAGCAGCTTAATAGGGGGTGGATCACCCCTCCACTTT.

Remarks on this clone: The sample contains more than one DNA sequence encoding this CDR3. The chain recombines TRBV9 with TRBJ1-5, with D maybe TRBD1 (5 bases). Germline values: CDR1 SGDLS, CDR2 YYNGEE. The CDR3 is 14 amino acids. V was shortened by 0 bases and J by 4 bases, with 8 bases between the two germline ends. The CDR3 loop is CASSVGQNNQPQHF. CDR3 nucleotides: TGTGCCAGCAGCGTAGGACAGAATAATCAGCCCCAGCATTTT. Full variable domain (remainder filled in from reference TRBV9 and TRBJ1-5): DSGVTQTPKHLITATGQRVTLRCSPRSGDLSVYWYQQSLDQGLQFLIQYYNGEERAKGNILERFSAQQFPDLHSELNLSSLELGDSALYFCASSVGQNNQPQHFGDGTRLSIL.

The sample holds one count of this clone. The sample carries other DNA sequences with the same CDR3. The chain links TRBV19 to TRBJ2-7; D is unclear. CDR1 LNHDA and CDR2 SQIVND come from the germline V gene (reference sequence). The CDR3 runs to 12 residues. Trimming stripped 1 base from V and 5 bases from J, with 6 bases between. CDR3 loop: CASSIGGNEQYF. CDR3 bases: TGTGCCAGTAGTATAGGTGGCAACGAGCAGTACTTC.

The chain couples TRBV9 to TRBJ2-1; D is possibly TRBD1 or TRBD2 (5 bases each). Germline lookup yields CDR1 SGDLS and CDR2 YYNGEE. This CDR3 region has 14 residues. Trimming took off 4 bases at V and 4 bases at J, with 12 bases between the two ends. CDR3 protein: CASSFRDGYNEQFF. CDR3 sequence (DNA): TGTGCCAGCAGCTTCCGGGACGGGTACAATGAGCAGTTCTTC.

The chain joins TRBV6-5 to TRBJ1-3; 8 nucleotides agree with TRBD1. This CDR3 is built from 15 residues. V shed 4 bases and J 4 bases; nucleotides not matched to a gene: 6. Germline V gives CDR1 MNHEY, CDR2 SVGAGI. CDR3 DNA sequence: TGTGCCAGCAGTTTGACAGGGGCTTTAGGAAACACCATATATTTT. It specifies CASSLTGALGNTIYF.

This clone has only a few counts. This chain joins TRBV29-1 and TRBJ1-2; no clear D. There are 13 residues in the CDR3. Germline CDR1 and CDR2: SQVTM and ANQGSEA. The germline V and J ends were trimmed by 7 bases and 0 bases, with 12 bases remaining between them. This CDR3 is CSARDTSNYGYTF. The CDR3 coding sequence is TGCAGCGCCCGGGATACCTCTAACTATGGCTACACCTTC.

The CDR3 DNA sequence: TGCGCCAGCAGCCAAGAGGCTAGCGGGGTCTACGAGCAGTACTTC. Encoded protein: CASSQEASGVYEQYF. The chain is built from TRBV4-3 and TRBJ2-5; 9 bases fit TRBD2. The J call may be wrong; the DNA end is better matched by TRBJ2-7. Germline V CDR1 and CDR2: LGHNA, YSLEER. This CDR3 has 15 amino acids.

A word on this clone: A read error may account for a junction end that differs from germline. The chain joins TRBV27 to TRBJ1-1, with D unclear. The CDR3 is 13 amino acids. Germline V lookup: CDR1 MNHEY, CDR2 SMNVEV (reference sequence). The CDR3 region is CASSFGRNAEAFF. CDR3 nucleotide sequence: TGTGCCAGCAGTTTTGGTCGGAACGCTGAAGCTTTCTTT.

The rearrangement joins TRBV5-1 to TRBJ2-5; the match to TRBD2 covers 13 bases. Germline V CDR1 and CDR2: SGHRS, YFSETQ. The V and J ends lost 0 bases and 0 bases, in that order; junction bases with no gene match: 8. This CDR3 spans 19 amino acids. CDR3 amino acids: CASSLEGSLAGGYQETQYF. In DNA form, the CDR3 reads TGCGCCAGCAGCTTGGAGGGATCACTAGCGGGGGGGTACCAAGAGACCCAGTACTTC. Looking up the rest from reference TRBV5-1 and TRBJ2-5 gives the full variable domain: KAGVTQTPRYLIKTRGQQVTLSCSPISGHRSVSWYQQTPGQGLQFLFEYFSETQRNKGNFPGRFSGRQFSNSRSEMNVSTLELGDSALYLCASSLEGSLAGGYQETQYFGPGTRLLVL.

The rearrangement links TRBV9 to TRBJ2-7; 7 positions match TRBD1. Germline loops: CDR1 SGDLS, CDR2 YYNGEE. V dropped 2 bases and J dropped 2; count of bases not matched to a gene: 7. This CDR3 region has 15 residues. In DNA form, the CDR3 reads TGTGCCAGCAGCGTGGGCGAAGGGGGCCCCTACGAGCAGTACTTC. Residues: CASSVGEGGPYEQYF.

The chain links TRBV2 to TRBJ2-7; TRBD2 aligns across 7 bases. This CDR3 has 10 amino acids. Germline V gene lookup returns CDR1 SNHLY and CDR2 FYNNEI. V trimming: 10 bases; J trimming: 4 bases; junction bases outside the gene matches: 1. CDR3 region: CATGRYEQYF. In DNA form, the CDR3 reads TGTGCCACCGGGAGGTACGAGCAGTACTTC.